The 4 T cell receptor beta chains given below trace back to one sample, sequenced in a study of spatial heterogeneity in lung cancer. Time point: sample taken at primary tumor resection. No cell sorting; template was whole RNA from tumor, lung tissue or PBMC. TCRdb recomputed calls from the 5' RACE reads with MiXCR, one row per CDR3 protein. In the table there are about 60,000 distinct CDR3 sequences, about 8% of which are singletons. The sequenced sample was PBMCs, obtained at surgery. The receptors shown here come from a female donor with early-stage non-small cell lung cancer.

There are many counts of this clonotype. The chain uses TRBV2 and TRBJ1-2, with a tentative D call TRBD1 (6 bases). This CDR3 is built from 12 residues. Trimming left V 4 bases short and J 5 bases short, with 8 bases between. Germline CDR1 reads SNHLY; CDR2 reads FYNNEI. CDR3 in amino acids: CASSADSYGYTF. The CDR3 DNA is TGTGCCAGCAGTGCGGACAGTTATGGCTACACCTTC.

The chain joins TRBV5-1 to TRBJ2-1; TRBD1 might be the D (5 bases). Per germline, CDR1 SGHRS and CDR2 YFSETQ. The V end lost 0 bases, the J end lost 6 bases, and 16 bases lay between the germline ends. This CDR3 is 16 amino acids long. As DNA, the CDR3 is TGCGCCAGCAGCTTGGTTCAGACGGTAAGGGGCAATGAGCAGTTCTTC. Residues: CASSLVQTVRGNEQFF.

This chain links TRBV20-1 with TRBJ1-1; D gene ambiguous. This CDR3 comprises 10 residues. The germline CDR1 and CDR2 sequences are DFQATT and SNEGSKA (reference sequence). Trimming pared 3 bases from V and 10 bases from J, leaving 9 bases between. CDR3 nucleotide sequence: TGCAGTGCTAGGAGCGGCGGAGCTTTCTTT. Its translation is CSARSGGAFF.

This clonotype was observed a handful of times. The chain recombines TRBV11-1 with TRBJ1-3, with D possibly TRBD1 on 5 matching bases. The CDR3 extends over 14 amino acids. V lost 5 bases to trimming and J lost 4 bases, with 12 bases between them. CDR1 and CDR2 (germline): SGHAT, FQDESV (reference sequence). In DNA, the CDR3 is TGTGCCAGCAGCCTCCGACAGCTCGGAAACACCATATATTTT. The encoded protein is CASSLRQLGNTIYF.